The present T cell receptor (beta chain) was sequenced within a study of T cells in women clearing cervical HPV infection (dated by TCRdb to 2017 to 2018). For context, the study as a whole: The cases were roughly 23 women with histologically confirmed HPV16-related CIN3 or worse, and 2 of those women had invasive cancers. Among cases, blood sampling came a median of roughly 150 days after lesion detection, with an interquartile range of roughly 85 to 200 days. As quality controls, five blinded duplicates were added to each group, bringing the total to about 60 samples made up of around 50 participants and 10 or so replicates. A median age of nearly 35 years was observed in cases versus 38 to 45 in controls, and no significant differences in baseline characteristics were found. This exploratory proof-of-principle case-control study, nested within the Guanacaste HPV Natural History Study in Costa Rica, compared TCR repertoires among women with different cervical HPV16 outcomes. Cases and controls were matched on year of sample collection and on age within five years. The controls were fewer than 30 women whose single incident HPV16 infection cleared within 12 months with no development of precancer or cancer. Blood from cases was collected at the visit at which the lesion was first identified, whereas blood from controls was collected once infection was no longer detected. HLA typing was available for only a few women, so HLA type could not be excluded as a confounder. In the parent cohort, roughly 10,000 women aged 18 or older were enrolled in Guanacaste, Costa Rica, during about 1992 to 1994 and were followed for seven years.

With respect to this clone: Its antigen is not yet known. Read data end 3 residues before the CDR3 end; the end is taken from the germline J gene.

Study-wide findings and limitations: By combining richness with V gene abundances, random forest classifiers separated cases from controls with an estimated AUC of under 0.85. TCR repertoire richness was significantly higher in CIN3+ cases than in controls across sequencing depths, while evenness did not differ. The cross-sectional design could not show whether the associations came before the infection or were a result of it, and neither effector/memory subsets nor HPV-specific T cells were isolated. Cases had lower TRBV6-7 relative abundance than controls (approximately 0.11% versus 0.16%; Bonferroni P = 0.0008). Because the number of T cells per sample was unknown, the richness differences could reflect varying T-cell content rather than repertoire biology.

The CDR3 spans 16 residues, from the cysteine through the phenylalanine. Of the CDR3's DNA, 39 bases were read; they are in frame from base 1. Trimming removed 3 bases from V and 0 bases from J, leaving 13 bases between the germline ends. Via the germline V gene, CDR1 is KGHSH and CDR2 LQKENI. TCR beta CDR3 regions were amplified by multiplex PCR using the immunoSEQ assay from an average of 1200 ng genomic DNA per sample. To correct primer bias, the assay used a complete synthetic TCR repertoire to set an amplification baseline. The amplicons were sequenced using the Illumina platform. For the original study's pipeline: Sequences were error-corrected by clustering with frequency ratios and a modified nearest-neighbor algorithm, then analyzed in the immunoSEQ Analyzer with IMGT gene definitions. TCR richness and evenness were averaged over 20 rarefaction repeats at each rarefaction depth, excluding samples with fewer sequences than the depth. Wilcoxon rank sum tests with FDR correction were used to compare V, D and J gene relative abundances between the groups. Blinded duplicates gave an intraclass correlation of about 96% for TCR richness and an average of 76.4% across 66 gene segments. TCRdb stores this immuneACCESS table with in-frame sequences only. Part of the clones is absent; in the studies checked, under half of the shortfall reflects unresolved V genes, and no reason is known for the rest. V, J and clone size were drawn from that table, and D and trimming were deduced from the DNA. This sample's listing comprises roughly 28,000 clones. Roughly 10% of the sample rests with the top ten.

Every participant had a single incident cervical HPV16 infection, and prevalent HPV16 infections were excluded. Cervical HPV DNA was detected by MY09/MY11 PCR and genotyped by dot-blot hybridization. Fifteen mL of heparinized blood were centrifuged, and the buffy coat was aliquoted, frozen at -30°C, then stored at -80°C. QIAGEN kits were used to extract genomic DNA from the buffy coat specimens. Recombination linked TRBV18 to TRBJ2-3; TRBD1 is possibly the D segment (6 matching bases). What was sequenced was blood buffy coat. The receptor's source is a woman aged 18-70 years with a cervical HPV16 infection that either progressed to CIN3+ or cleared (not recorded which). The CDR3 protein: CASSPSRTASTDTQYF. The CDR3 bases that were read are TGTGCCAGCTCACCGAGTCGGACAGCTAGCACAGATACG.